Presented here are 8 T cell receptor beta chains from one specimen sequenced in a study of T cell responses to AZD1222 COVID-19 vaccine. Generated by immunoSEQ multiplex PCR, the TCRdb table keeps only in-frame clones and is missing some. Of some 84,000 clones listed, around 85% are singletons. This specimen consisted of peripheral blood, obtained on day 0 of AZD1222 vaccination. These receptors came from an adult in good health.

CDR3 region: CASSLTSGSPYEQYF. DNA for the CDR3: TGTGCCAGTAGTCTTACTAGCGGGAGCCCCTACGAGCAGTACTTC. The chain joins TRBV19 to TRBJ2-7, with TRBD2 matching 11 bases. The CDR3 consists of 15 residues. With V trimmed by 5 bases and J by 2 bases, 5 bases remained unmatched. Germline V gives CDR1 LNHDA, CDR2 SQIVND (reference sequence).

The chain links TRBV11-2 to TRBJ2-2, with 9 bases identical to TRBD2. The V segment lost 1 base and the J segment 4 bases; nucleotides outside the gene matches: 4. Germline loops: CDR1 SGHAT, CDR2 FQNNGV. CDR3 size: 16 residues. CDR3 in amino acids: CASSLGGRASTGELFF. CDR3 nucleotide sequence: TGTGCCAGCAGCTTAGGCGGGAGGGCCAGCACCGGGGAGCTGTTTTTT. Full variable domain (outside the CDR3, taken from reference TRBV11-2 and TRBJ2-2): EAGVAQSPRYKIIEKRQSVAFWCNPISGHATLYWYQQILGQGPKLLIQFQNNGVVDDSQLPKDRFSAERLKGVDSTLKIQPAKLEDSAVYLCASSLGGRASTGELFFGEGSRLTVL.

V and J are TRBV11-3 and TRBJ2-2, with 10 bases aligning to TRBD2. CDR1 and CDR2 (germline): SGHNT, YENEEA. The CDR3 runs 16 residues. V gave up 3 bases and J gave up 1 base; unmatched junction bases: 2. CDR3 residues: CASSFGLAVNTGELFF. CDR3 DNA: TGTGCCAGCAGCTTCGGACTAGCGGTGAACACCGGGGAGCTGTTTTTT.

V usage is TRBV7-2 and J usage is TRBJ2-5; D remains unclear. Germline V lookup: CDR1 SGHTA, CDR2 FQGNSA. Between the trimmed V and J ends, which lost 0 bases and 5 bases, there was a span of 22 bases. The CDR3 spans 18 residues. This CDR3 reads CASSLAGRTGQKQETQYF. CDR3 nucleotides: TGTGCCAGCAGCTTAGCGGGCCGAACTGGGCAGAAGCAGGAGACCCAGTACTTC.

In this sample, this clone turned up once. The chain joins TRBV12-3 or TRBV12-4 to TRBJ1-2, with 11 bases that match TRBD1. The CDR3 spans 13 residues. J lost 8 bases, V lost 2 bases, and 1 base had no gene match. The CDR3 coding sequence is TGTGCCAGCAGTTTATGGGACAGGGGGGGCTACACCTTC. Translation: CASSLWDRGGYTF.

This clone has only one observation. The rearrangement links TRBV27 to TRBJ2-7; no definite D call. The CDR3 has 13 residues. The V end lost 9 bases, the J end lost 7 bases, and 19 bases lay between the germline ends. Germline V gene data show CDR1 as MNHEY and CDR2 as SMNVEV (reference sequence). CDR3 sequence (DNA): TGTGCCAGTCAGCTTGGAGACAACGGGGAGCAGTACTTC. Protein product: CASQLGDNGEQYF.

V gene TRBV5-1 combines with J gene TRBJ2-2; D is unclear. Germline V lookup: CDR1 SGHRS, CDR2 YFSETQ. The ends were cut back, 4 bases at V and 7 bases at J, with 11 bases in the middle. The CDR3 is 13 amino acids. The CDR3 loop is CASSRPPGGELFF. In DNA form, the CDR3 reads TGCGCCAGCAGCCGCCCACCCGGCGGGGAGCTGTTTTTT.

This clone was recorded a few times. The chain recombines TRBV28 with TRBJ1-2; 7 bases agree with TRBD1. CDR1 MDHEN and CDR2 SYDVKM come from the germline V gene. This CDR3 is built from 15 residues. V trimming: 2 bases; J trimming: 2 bases; junction bases outside the gene matches: 5. In DNA form, the CDR3 reads TGTGCCAGCAGTTTAGGAGGGGGCCCAAACTATGGCTACACCTTC. Translated, it gives CASSLGGGPNYGYTF.